What follows is one T cell receptor (beta chain) and its context. Its specificity is not known. Study-wide results and caveats: The TCR gene usage of tumor memory CD4+ T cells clustered together with blood and lymph node memory CD4+ cells and with lymph node naive CD4+ cells.

Full-length variable regions came from constant-region reverse primers plus semi-nested Nested Universal Primer A PCR. TCRdb re-called the 5' RACE reads through MiXCR, storing one row per CDR3 protein. In the table there are some 62,000 distinct CDR3 sequences, roughly 30% of which are singletons. CD25-based Treg depletion was applied to purified naive CD4+ T cells. Germline trimming cut 2 bases from V and 1 base from J; bases unmatched to any gene: 1. Germline CDR1 reads DFQATT; CDR2 reads SNEGSKA (reference sequence). The CDR3 has 14 residues. The TCR was taken from a female donor with breast cancer. The sample consisted of tumor-infiltrating naive CD4+ T cells sorted from the breast tumor. Subset given: naive CD4+ T cells, CD4+CD45RA+CD25-. The V call is TRBV20-1, the J call TRBJ2-7; 11 bases map to TRBD2. The CDR3 DNA is TGCAGTGCTAGATCTAGCGGGGGGTCCTACGAGCAGTACTTC. Encoded protein: CSARSSGGSYEQYF.